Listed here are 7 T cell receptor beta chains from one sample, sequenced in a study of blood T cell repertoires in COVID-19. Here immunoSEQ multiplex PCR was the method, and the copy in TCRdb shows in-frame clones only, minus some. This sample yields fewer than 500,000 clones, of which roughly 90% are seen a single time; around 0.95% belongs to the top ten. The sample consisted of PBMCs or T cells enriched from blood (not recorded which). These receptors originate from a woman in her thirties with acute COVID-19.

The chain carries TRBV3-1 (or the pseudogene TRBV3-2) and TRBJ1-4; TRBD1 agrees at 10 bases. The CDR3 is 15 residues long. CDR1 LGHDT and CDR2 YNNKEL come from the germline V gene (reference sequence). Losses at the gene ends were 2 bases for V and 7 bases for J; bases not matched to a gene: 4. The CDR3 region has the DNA TGTGCCAGCAGCCAAAGGACAGGGGGGATTGAAAAACTGTTTTTT. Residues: CASSQRTGGIEKLFF.

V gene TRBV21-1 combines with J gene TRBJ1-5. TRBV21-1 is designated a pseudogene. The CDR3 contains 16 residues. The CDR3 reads CASSKDPAHGNQPQHF. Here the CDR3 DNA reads TGTGCCAGCAGCAAAGATCCAGCCCACGGGAATCAGCCCCAGCATTTT.

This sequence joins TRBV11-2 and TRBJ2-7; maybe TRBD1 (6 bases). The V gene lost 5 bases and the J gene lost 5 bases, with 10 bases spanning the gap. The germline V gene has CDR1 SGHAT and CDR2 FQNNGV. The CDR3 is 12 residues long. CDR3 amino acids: CASSLRGNEQYF. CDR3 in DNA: TGTGCCAGCAGCCTCAGGGGAAACGAGCAGTACTTC.

The CDR3 sequence is CASVGPPRGEQYF. CDR3 DNA sequence: TGTGCCAGCGTCGGCCCCCCGCGAGGCGAGCAGTACTTC. The V gene is TRBV7-9, the J gene TRBJ2-7; D is undetermined. The CDR3 runs to 13 residues. Trimming took 8 bases from V and 6 from J, leaving 17 bases between them. Per germline, CDR1 SEHNR and CDR2 FQNEAQ (reference sequence).

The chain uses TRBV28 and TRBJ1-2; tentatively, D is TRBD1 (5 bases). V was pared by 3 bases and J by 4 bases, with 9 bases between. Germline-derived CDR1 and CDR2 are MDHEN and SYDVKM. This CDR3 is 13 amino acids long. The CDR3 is CASSLQGTYGYTF. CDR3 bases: TGTGCCAGCAGTTTGCAGGGAACCTATGGCTACACCTTC.

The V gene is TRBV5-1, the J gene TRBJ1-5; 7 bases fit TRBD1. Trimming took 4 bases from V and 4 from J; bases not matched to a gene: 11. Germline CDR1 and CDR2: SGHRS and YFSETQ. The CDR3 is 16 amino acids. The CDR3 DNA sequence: TGCGCCAGCAGCGAGGGACAGAACGGGGGAAATCAGCCCCAGCATTTT. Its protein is CASSEGQNGGNQPQHF.

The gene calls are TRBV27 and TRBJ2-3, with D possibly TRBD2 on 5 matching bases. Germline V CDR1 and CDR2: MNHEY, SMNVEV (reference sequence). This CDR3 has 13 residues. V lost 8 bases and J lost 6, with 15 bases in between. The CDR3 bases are TGTGCCAGCGTACCGGTGGGAGCGGATACGCAGTATTTT. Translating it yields CASVPVGADTQYF.